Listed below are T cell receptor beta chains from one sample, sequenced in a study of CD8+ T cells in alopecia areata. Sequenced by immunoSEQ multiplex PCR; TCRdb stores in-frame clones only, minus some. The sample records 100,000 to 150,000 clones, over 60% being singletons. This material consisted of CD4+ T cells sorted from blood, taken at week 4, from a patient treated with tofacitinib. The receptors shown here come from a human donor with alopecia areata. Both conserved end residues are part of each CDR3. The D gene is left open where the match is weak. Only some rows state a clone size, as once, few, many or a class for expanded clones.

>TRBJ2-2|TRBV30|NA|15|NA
CAWSVRTRNTGELFF
TGTGCCTGGAGTGTACGAACCCGGAACACCGGGGAGCTGTTTTTT
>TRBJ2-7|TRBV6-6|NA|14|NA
CASSYTGGRGEQYF
TGTGCCAGCAGTTACACCGGGGGGCGCGGCGAGCAGTACTTC
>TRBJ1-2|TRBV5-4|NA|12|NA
CASSFNRDGYTF
TGTGCCAGCAGCTTTAACAGGGATGGCTACACCTTC
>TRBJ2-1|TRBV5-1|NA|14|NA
CASSFSTQPNEQFF
TGCGCCAGCAGCTTTTCGACTCAGCCCAATGAGCAGTTCTTC
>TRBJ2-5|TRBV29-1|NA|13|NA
CSVAVSPVETQYF
TGCAGCGTTGCCGTGAGTCCGGTAGAGACCCAGTACTTC
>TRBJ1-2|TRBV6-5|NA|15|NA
CASSRTGVYGYGYTF
TGTGCCAGCAGTCGTACCGGGGTGTATGGCTATGGCTACACCTTC
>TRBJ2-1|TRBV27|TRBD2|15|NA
CASRLAGHSYNEQFF
TGTGCCAGCAGACTAGCGGGACACTCCTACAATGAGCAGTTCTTC
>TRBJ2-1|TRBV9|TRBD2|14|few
CASSVSSGHNEQFF
TGTGCCAGCAGCGTTTCTAGCGGCCACAATGAGCAGTTCTTC
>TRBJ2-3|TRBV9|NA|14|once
CASSVEGLTDTQYF
TGTGCCAGCAGCGTAGAGGGACTTACAGATACGCAGTATTTT
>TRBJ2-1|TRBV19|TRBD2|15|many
CASRAGTSAYNEQFF
TGTGCCAGTAGAGCCGGGACTAGCGCCTACAATGAGCAGTTCTTC
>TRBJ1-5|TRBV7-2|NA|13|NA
CASSRRVDQPQHF
TGTGCCAGCAGCAGGAGGGTTGATCAGCCCCAGCATTTT
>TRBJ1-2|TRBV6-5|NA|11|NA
CASGDHYGYTF
TGTGCCAGCGGAGACCACTATGGCTACACCTTC
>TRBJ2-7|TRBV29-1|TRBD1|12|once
CSAGTGRYEQYF
TGCAGCGCTGGGACAGGGAGGTACGAGCAGTACTTC
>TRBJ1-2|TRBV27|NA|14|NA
CASSLSGARGGYTF
TGTGCCAGCAGTTTGTCCGGGGCTAGGGGTGGCTACACCTTC
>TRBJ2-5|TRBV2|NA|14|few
CASSEAEQAETQYF
TGTGCCAGCAGTGAAGCGGAGCAGGCGGAGACCCAGTACTTC
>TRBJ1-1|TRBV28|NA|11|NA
CASSLRGEAFF
TGTGCCAGCAGTTTAAGGGGGGAAGCTTTCTTT
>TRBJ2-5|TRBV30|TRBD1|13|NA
CAWSEDRVETQYF
TGTGCCTGGAGTGAGGACAGGGTGGAGACCCAGTACTTC
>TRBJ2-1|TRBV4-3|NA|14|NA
CASSQGGKENEQFF
TGCGCCAGCAGCCAAGGCGGGAAGGAAAATGAGCAGTTCTTC
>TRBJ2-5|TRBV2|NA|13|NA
CASRGTNKETQYF
TGTGCCAGCAGGGGAACGAATAAAGAGACCCAGTACTTC
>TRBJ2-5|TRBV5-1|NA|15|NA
CASSSGADIQETQYF
TGCGCCAGCAGCTCGGGGGCGGACATACAAGAGACCCAGTACTTC
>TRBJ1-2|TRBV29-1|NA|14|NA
CSVVRVDRNYGYTF
TGCAGCGTTGTGAGGGTCGACAGAAACTATGGCTACACCTTC
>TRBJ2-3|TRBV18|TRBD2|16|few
CASSPPAGGPHDTQYF
TGTGCCAGCTCACCACCGGCGGGGGGGCCCCATGATACGCAGTATTTT
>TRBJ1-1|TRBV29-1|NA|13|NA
CSVEQAGGYVAFF
TGCAGCGTTGAACAAGCCGGAGGGTATGTTGCTTTCTTT
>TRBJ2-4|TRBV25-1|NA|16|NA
CASSEFRTVGQNIQYF
TGTGCCAGCAGTGAATTCAGGACCGTGGGGCAAAACATTCAGTACTTC
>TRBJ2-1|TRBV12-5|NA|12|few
CASGHDIYEQFF
TGTGCTAGTGGGCATGACATATATGAGCAGTTCTTC
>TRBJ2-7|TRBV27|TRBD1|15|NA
CASSLGIDRVSEQYF
TGTGCCAGCAGTTTGGGGATCGACAGGGTCAGCGAGCAGTACTTC
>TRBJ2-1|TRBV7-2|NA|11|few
CASSLDNEQFF
TGTGCCAGCAGCTTAGACAATGAGCAGTTCTTC
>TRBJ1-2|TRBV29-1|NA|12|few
CSVAGPGEGYTF
TGCAGCGTTGCTGGGCCAGGGGAAGGCTACACCTTC
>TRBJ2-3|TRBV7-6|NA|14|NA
CASSLVLSLDAQYF
TGTGCCAGCAGCTTAGTGCTTTCTTTAGACGCGCAGTATTTT
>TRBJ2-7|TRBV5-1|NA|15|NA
CASSLVLGPRYEQYF
TGCGCCAGCAGCTTGGTTTTGGGCCCAAGGTACGAGCAGTACTTC
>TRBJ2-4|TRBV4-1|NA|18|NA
CASSLWQPLSLAKNIQYF
TGCGCCAGCAGCCTGTGGCAGCCCCTCTCTCTAGCCAAAAACATTCAGTACTTC
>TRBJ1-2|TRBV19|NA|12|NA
CASSIEEYGYTF
TGTGCCAGTAGTATTGAGGAGTATGGCTACACCTTC
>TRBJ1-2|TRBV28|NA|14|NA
CASSFRDLLGGYTF
TGTGCCAGCAGTTTTCGAGATTTGCTGGGGGGCTACACCTTC
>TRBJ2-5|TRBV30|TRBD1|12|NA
CAWSAGGETQYF
TGTGCCTGGAGTGCAGGGGGCGAGACCCAGTACTTC
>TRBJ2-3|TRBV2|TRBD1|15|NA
CASTLQGVITDTQYF
TGTGCCAGCACCCTACAGGGGGTCATCACAGATACGCAGTATTTT
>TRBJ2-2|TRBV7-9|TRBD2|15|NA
CASSASGGYTGELFF
TGTGCCAGCAGCGCCAGCGGGGGATACACCGGGGAGCTGTTTTTT
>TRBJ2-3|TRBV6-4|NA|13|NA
CASSDRPAGTQYF
TGTGCCAGCAGTGACCGACCTGCAGGCACGCAGTATTTT
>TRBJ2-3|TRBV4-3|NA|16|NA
CASSPLPSTDTDTQYF
TGCGCCAGCAGCCCTCTCCCTTCGACAGATACAGATACGCAGTATTTT
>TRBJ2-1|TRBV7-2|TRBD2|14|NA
CASSWTSGEGEQFF
TGTGCCAGCAGCTGGACTAGCGGGGAGGGGGAGCAGTTCTTC
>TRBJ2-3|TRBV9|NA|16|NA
CASSIAPGLSTDTQYF
TGTGCCAGCAGCATCGCACCGGGACTTAGCACAGATACGCAGTATTTT
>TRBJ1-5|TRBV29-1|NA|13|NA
CSVGADPNQPQHF
TGCAGCGTTGGGGCAGATCCCAATCAGCCCCAGCATTTT
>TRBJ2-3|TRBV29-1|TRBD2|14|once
CSVRPSSGGDTQYF
TGCAGCGTCCGACCTTCTAGCGGCGGCGATACGCAGTATTTT
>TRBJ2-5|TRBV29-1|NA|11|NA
CSVVILETQYF
TGCAGCGTTGTGATTCTAGAGACCCAGTACTTC
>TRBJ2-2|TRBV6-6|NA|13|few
CASSYGESGELFF
TGTGCCAGCAGTTATGGGGAGTCCGGGGAGCTGTTTTTT
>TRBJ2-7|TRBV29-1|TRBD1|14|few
CSVARDRSLPGQYF
TGCAGCGTTGCCCGGGACAGATCGTTACCGGGGCAGTACTTC